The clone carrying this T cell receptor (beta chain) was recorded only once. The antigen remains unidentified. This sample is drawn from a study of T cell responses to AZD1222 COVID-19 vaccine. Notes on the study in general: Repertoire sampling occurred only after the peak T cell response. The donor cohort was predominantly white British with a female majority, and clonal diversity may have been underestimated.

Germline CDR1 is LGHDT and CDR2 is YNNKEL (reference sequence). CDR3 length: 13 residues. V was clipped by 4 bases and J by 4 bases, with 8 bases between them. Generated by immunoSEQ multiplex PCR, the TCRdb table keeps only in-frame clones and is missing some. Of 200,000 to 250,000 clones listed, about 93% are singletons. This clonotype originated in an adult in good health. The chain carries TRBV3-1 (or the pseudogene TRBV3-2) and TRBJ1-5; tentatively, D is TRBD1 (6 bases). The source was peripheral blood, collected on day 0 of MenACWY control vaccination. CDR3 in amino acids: CASSPRGNQPQHF. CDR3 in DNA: TGTGCCAGCAGCCCCAGGGGTAATCAGCCCCAGCATTTT.